A selection of T cell receptor beta chains follows, all from one sample in a study of blood T cell repertoires in COVID-19. This table comes from immunoSEQ multiplex PCR, and its TCRdb copy is limited to in-frame clones, with some not included. The sample has under 250,000 clones; about nine tenths are singletons. Sequencing input: peripheral blood. Every receptor here comes from a man between 60 and 75 years old who had recovered from COVID-19. CDR3s include the opening cysteine and the closing phenylalanine or tryptophan. The D gene is left open where the match is weak. Some rows mark clone size as missing; the rest say once, few, many or name a class of expanded clone.

clone_size | j_call | d_call | v_call | cdr3_nt | cdr3_aa
. | TRBJ2-3 | . | TRBV5-1 | TGCGCCAGCAGCTTGGGACAGTACACAGATACGCAGTATTTT | CASSLGQYTDTQYF
few | TRBJ1-6 | . | TRBV5-1 | TGCGCCAGCAGCTTGGACCCGAGTCCTAATTCACCCCTCCACTTT | CASSLDPSPNSPLHF
. | TRBJ1-1 | TRBD1 | TRBV7-9 | TGTGCCAGCAGCCTACCCGCAGGGGGGAATAGAGCTTTCTTT | CASSLPAGGNRAFF
. | TRBJ2-1 | TRBD2 | TRBV18 | TGTGCCACCTCCGGGGGGTTGGGTTTCGCTGAGCAGTTCTTC | CATSGGLGFAEQFF
. | TRBJ2-3 | TRBD2 | TRBV7-3 | TGTGCCAGCAGCACCAGGGAGGGTACGCAGTATTTT | CASSTREGTQYF
. | TRBJ2-1 | . | TRBV11-3 | TGTGCCAGCAGCCCCCGGGGGTCCTACAATGAGCAGTTCTTC | CASSPRGSYNEQFF
. | TRBJ2-7 | TRBD1 | TRBV10-1 | TGCGCCACTCGGACAGGGGCCTACGAGCAGTACTTC | CATRTGAYEQYF
. | TRBJ2-2 | TRBD2 | TRBV2 | TGTGCCAGCAGTGAAACTAGCGGGGGTCCCGGGGAGCTGTTTTTT | CASSETSGGPGELFF
. | TRBJ2-1 | . | TRBV7-8 | TGTGCCAGCAGCTGGGGGCAGGACGGGTGGGGCGAGCAGTTCTTC | CASSWGQDGWGEQFF
. | TRBJ2-5 | TRBD1 | TRBV15 | TGTGCCACCAGCAGAGATCTCTCCCAGGGGGAGGAGACCCAGTACTTC | CATSRDLSQGEETQYF
. | TRBJ2-1 | TRBD1 | TRBV19 | TGTGCCAGTAGCTCGACGACAGGGTATGAGCAGTTCTTC | CASSSTTGYEQFF
. | TRBJ1-3 | . | TRBV19 | TGTGCCAGTAGTATTCCAGGCTCTGGAAACACCATATATTTT | CASSIPGSGNTIYF
. | TRBJ1-2 | TRBD1 | TRBV27 | TGTGCCAGCAGTTCTCTCGACAGGGACTATGGCTACACCTTC | CASSSLDRDYGYTF
. | TRBJ2-1 | TRBD2 | TRBV2 | TGTGCCAGCACCATGGGACTAGCGGGAGTAGGTGAGCAGTTCTTC | CASTMGLAGVGEQFF
. | TRBJ2-5 | . | TRBV14 | TGTGCCAGCAGCCAAGTGATTCCCTTCTCGAGCGAAGAGACCCAGTACTTC | CASSQVIPFSSEETQYF
. | TRBJ2-5 | . | TRBV9 | TGTGCCAGCAGCGTAGGTATCTCTCCGGGGACCCAGTACTTC | CASSVGISPGTQYF
. | TRBJ2-7 | TRBD2 | TRBV7-2 | TGTGCCAGCAGCTTTCGGGGGACTAGCGGAGGGGCCTACGAGCAGTACTTC | CASSFRGTSGGAYEQYF
. | TRBJ1-2 | TRBD1 | TRBV2 | TGTGCCAGCATCCCGGACAGGGACTATGGCTACACCTTC | CASIPDRDYGYTF
. | TRBJ2-5 | . | TRBV10-3 | TGTGCCATCAGTGAGTCAGGGGCACGCCAAGAGACCCAGTACTTC | CAISESGARQETQYF
. | TRBJ2-1 | TRBD2 | TRBV6-2/TRBV6-3 | TGTGCCAGCAGTTACTCCCGGGGACTAGCGGGAGGGCCCAATGAGCAGTTCTTC | CASSYSRGLAGGPNEQFF
. | TRBJ1-5 | . | TRBV19 | TGTGCCAGTAGTTTCCGGGACAAGGCCCTTCAGCCCCAGCATTTT | CASSFRDKALQPQHF
. | TRBJ2-7 | TRBD1 | TRBV5-1 | TGCGCCAGCAGCTTGGGAGACAGGGCCAACGAGCAGTACTTC | CASSLGDRANEQYF
. | TRBJ2-5 | . | TRBV18 | TGTGCCAGCTCACGGCGGGGCGGGGACCCGGAGACCCAGTACTTC | CASSRRGGDPETQYF